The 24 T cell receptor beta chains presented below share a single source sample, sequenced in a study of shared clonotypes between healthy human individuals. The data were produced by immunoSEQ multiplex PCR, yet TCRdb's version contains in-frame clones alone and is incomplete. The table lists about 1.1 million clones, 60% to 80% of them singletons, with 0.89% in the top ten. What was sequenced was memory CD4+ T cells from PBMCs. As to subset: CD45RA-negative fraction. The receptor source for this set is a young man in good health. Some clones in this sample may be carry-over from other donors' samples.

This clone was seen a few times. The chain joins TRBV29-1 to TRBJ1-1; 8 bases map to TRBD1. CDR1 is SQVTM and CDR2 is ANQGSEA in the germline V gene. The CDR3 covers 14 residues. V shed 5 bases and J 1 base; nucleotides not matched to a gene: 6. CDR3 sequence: CSVRDQGANTEAFF. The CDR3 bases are TGCAGCGTTCGAGACCAGGGGGCGAACACTGAAGCTTTCTTT.

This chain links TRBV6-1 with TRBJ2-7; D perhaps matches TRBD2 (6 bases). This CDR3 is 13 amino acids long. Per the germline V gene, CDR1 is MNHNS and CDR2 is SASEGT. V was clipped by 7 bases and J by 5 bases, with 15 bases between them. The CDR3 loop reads CASTTGTWDEQYF. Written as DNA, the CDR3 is TGTGCCAGCACCACCGGGACTTGGGACGAGCAGTACTTC.

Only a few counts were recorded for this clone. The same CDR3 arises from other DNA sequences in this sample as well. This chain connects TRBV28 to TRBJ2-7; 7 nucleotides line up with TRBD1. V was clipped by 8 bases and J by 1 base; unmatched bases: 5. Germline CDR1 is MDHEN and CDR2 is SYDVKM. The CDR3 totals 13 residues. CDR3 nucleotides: TGTGCCAGCCGGCCGGGACAGTCCTACGAGCAGTACTTC. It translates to CASRPGQSYEQYF.

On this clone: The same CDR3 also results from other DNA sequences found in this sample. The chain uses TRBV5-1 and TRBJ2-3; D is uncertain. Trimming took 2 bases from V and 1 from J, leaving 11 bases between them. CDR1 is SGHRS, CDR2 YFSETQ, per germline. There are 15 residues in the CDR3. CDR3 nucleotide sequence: TGCGCCAGCAGCTTTGGTTCTGGGGGCACAGATACGCAGTATTTT. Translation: CASSFGSGGTDTQYF. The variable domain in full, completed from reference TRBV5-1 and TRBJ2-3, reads KAGVTQTPRYLIKTRGQQVTLSCSPISGHRSVSWYQQTPGQGLQFLFEYFSETQRNKGNFPGRFSGRQFSNSRSEMNVSTLELGDSALYLCASSFGSGGTDTQYFGPGTRLTVL.

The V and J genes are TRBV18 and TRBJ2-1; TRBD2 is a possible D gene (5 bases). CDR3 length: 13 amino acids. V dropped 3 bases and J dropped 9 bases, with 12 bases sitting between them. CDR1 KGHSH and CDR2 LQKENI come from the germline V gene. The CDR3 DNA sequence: TGTGCCAGCTCACCGGAGGCCCACGGTGAGCAGTTCTTC. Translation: CASSPEAHGEQFF. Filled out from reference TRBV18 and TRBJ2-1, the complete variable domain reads NAGVMQNPRHLVRRRGQEARLRCSPMKGHSHVYWYRQLPEEGLKFMVYLQKENIIDESGMPKERFSAEFPKEGPSILRIQQVVRGDSAAYFCASSPEAHGEQFFGPGTRLTVL.

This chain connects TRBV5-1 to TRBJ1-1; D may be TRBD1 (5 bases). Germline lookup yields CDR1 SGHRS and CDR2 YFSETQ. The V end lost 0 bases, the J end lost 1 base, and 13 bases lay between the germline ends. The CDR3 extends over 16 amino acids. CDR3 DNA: TGCGCCAGCAGCTTGGCGGCTGGGGCCGGGAACACTGAAGCTTTCTTT. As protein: CASSLAAGAGNTEAFF.

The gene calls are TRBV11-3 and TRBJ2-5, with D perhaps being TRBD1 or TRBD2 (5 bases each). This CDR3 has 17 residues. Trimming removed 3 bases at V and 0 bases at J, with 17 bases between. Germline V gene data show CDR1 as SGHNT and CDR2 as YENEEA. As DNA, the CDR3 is TGTGCCAGCAGCTTGATTCAGGGACCGAGGAACCAAGAGACCCAGTACTTC. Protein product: CASSLIQGPRNQETQYF.

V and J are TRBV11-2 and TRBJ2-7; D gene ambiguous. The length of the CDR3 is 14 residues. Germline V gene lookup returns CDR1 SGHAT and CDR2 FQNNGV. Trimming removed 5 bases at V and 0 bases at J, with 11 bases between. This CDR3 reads CASSRTASSYEQYF. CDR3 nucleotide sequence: TGTGCCAGCAGCCGAACAGCTTCCTCCTACGAGCAGTACTTC.

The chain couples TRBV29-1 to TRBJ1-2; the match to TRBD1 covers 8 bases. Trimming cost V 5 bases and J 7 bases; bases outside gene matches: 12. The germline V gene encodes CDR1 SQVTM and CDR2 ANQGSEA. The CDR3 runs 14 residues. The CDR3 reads CSVLWQGAGVGYTF. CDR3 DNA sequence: TGCAGCGTTTTATGGCAGGGGGCCGGGGTTGGCTACACCTTC.

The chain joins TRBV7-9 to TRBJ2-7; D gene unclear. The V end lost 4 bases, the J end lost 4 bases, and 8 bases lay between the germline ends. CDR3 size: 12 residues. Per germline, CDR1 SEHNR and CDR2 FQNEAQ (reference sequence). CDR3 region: CASSSIYYEQYF. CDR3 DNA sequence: TGTGCCAGCAGCTCGATCTATTACGAGCAGTACTTC.

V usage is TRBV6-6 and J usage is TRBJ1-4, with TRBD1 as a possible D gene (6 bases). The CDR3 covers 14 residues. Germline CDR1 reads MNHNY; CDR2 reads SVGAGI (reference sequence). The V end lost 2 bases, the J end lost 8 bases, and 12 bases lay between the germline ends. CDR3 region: CASSYAGEVEKLFF. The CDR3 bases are TGTGCCAGCAGTTACGCAGGGGAGGTGGAAAAACTGTTTTTT.

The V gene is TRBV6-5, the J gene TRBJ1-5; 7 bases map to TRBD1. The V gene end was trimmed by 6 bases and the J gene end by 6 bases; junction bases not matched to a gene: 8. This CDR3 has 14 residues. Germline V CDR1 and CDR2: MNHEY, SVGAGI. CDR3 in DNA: TGTGCCAGCAGACAAGAGGGGGCAGGTCAGCCCCAGCATTTT. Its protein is CASRQEGAGQPQHF.

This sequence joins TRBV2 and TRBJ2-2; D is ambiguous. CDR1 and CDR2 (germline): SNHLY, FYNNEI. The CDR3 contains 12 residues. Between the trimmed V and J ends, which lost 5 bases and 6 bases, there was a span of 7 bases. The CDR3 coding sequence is TGTGCCAGCAGTCTCCCCCCCGGGGAGCTGTTTTTT. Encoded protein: CASSLPPGELFF.

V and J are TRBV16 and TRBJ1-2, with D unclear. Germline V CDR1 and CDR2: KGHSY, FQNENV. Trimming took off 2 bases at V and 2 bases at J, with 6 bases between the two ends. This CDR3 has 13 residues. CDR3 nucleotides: TGTGCCAGCAGCCAAAGTATGAACTATGGCTACACCTTC. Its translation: CASSQSMNYGYTF.

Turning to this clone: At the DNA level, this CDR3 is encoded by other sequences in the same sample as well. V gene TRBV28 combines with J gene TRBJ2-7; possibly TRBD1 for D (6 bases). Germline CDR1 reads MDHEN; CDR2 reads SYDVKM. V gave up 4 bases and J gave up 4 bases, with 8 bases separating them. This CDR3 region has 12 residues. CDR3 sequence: CASSSTGYEQYF. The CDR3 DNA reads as TGTGCCAGCAGTTCCACAGGGTACGAGCAGTACTTC.

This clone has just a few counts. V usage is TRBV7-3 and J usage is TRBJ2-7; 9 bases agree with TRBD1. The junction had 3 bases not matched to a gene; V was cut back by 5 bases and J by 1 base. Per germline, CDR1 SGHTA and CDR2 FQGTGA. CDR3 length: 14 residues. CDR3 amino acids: CASSPDRGSYEQYF. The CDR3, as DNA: TGTGCCAGCAGCCCCGACAGGGGGTCCTACGAGCAGTACTTC. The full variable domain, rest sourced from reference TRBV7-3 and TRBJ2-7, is GAGVSQTPSNKVTEKGKYVELRCDPISGHTALYWYRQSLGQGPEFLIYFQGTGAADDSGLPNDRFFAVRPEGSVSTLKIQRTERGDSAVYLCASSPDRGSYEQYFGPGTRLTVT.

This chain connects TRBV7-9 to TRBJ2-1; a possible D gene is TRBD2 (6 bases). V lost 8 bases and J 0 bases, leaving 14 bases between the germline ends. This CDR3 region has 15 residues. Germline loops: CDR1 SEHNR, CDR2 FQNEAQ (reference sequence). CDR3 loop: CASGRGRGSYNEQFF. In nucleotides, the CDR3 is TGTGCCAGCGGTCGGGGGAGAGGCTCCTACAATGAGCAGTTCTTC.

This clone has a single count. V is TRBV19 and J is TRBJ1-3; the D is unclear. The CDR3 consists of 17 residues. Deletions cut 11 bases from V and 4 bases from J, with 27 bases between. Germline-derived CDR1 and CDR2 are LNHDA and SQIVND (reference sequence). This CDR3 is CAVHPPFPGYRGNTIYF. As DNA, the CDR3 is TGTGCCGTACATCCACCGTTTCCCGGATATCGCGGAAACACCATATATTTT.

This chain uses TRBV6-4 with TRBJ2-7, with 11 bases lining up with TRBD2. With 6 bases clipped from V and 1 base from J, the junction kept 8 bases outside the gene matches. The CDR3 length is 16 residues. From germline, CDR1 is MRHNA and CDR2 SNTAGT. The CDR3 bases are TGTGCCAGCAGGTTAACCGGGACTAGCGGTTCCTACGAGCAGTACTTC. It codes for CASRLTGTSGSYEQYF.

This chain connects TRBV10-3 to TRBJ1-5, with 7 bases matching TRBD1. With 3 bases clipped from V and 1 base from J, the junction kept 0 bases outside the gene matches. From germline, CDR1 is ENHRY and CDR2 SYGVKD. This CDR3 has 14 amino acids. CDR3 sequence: CAISDRGSNQPQHF. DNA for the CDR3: TGTGCCATCAGTGACAGGGGGAGCAATCAGCCCCAGCATTTT.

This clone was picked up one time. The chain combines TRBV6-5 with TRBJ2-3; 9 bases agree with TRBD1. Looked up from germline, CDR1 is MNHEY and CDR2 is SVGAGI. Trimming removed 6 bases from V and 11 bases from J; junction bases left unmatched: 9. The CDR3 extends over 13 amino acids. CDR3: CASRTPGTGWQYF. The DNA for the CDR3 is TGTGCCAGCAGGACCCCCGGGACAGGGTGGCAGTATTTT.

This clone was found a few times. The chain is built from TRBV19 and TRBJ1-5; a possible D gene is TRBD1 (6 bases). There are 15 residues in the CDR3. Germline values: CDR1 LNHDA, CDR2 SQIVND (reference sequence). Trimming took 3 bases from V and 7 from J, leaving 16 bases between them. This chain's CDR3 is CASSMGGGDRQPQHF. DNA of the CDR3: TGTGCCAGTAGTATGGGAGGGGGGGATCGACAGCCCCAGCATTTT.

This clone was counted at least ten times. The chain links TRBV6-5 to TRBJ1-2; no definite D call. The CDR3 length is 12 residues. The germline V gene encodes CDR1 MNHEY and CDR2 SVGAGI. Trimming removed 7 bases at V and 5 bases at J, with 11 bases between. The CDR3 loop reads CASKDDRYGYTF. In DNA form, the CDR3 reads TGTGCCAGCAAAGACGACCGATATGGCTACACCTTC.

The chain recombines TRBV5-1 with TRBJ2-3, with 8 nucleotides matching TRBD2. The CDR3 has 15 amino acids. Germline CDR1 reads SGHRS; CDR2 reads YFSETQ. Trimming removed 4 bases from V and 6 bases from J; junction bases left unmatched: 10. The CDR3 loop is CASSESLAEYDTQYF. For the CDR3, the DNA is TGCGCCAGCAGCGAATCACTAGCGGAATATGATACGCAGTATTTT.